The entry that follows covers one T cell receptor beta chain sequence. The same CDR3 is also encoded by other DNA sequences in this sample. Authors' data handling: For nucleated cells, counts were estimated from reference gene primer amplification. The protocol was immunoSEQ multiplex PCR, while the TCRdb copy is restricted to in-frame clones and leaves out a portion. That table is the source of V, J and clone size, and D and trimming were worked out from the DNA. Of 200,000 to 250,000 clones listed, about 85% are singletons. Donors of Cohort 3 who recovered were those that had two negative PCRs, clearance, or symptom resolution. The CDR3 is made up of 16 amino acids. V lost 0 bases to trimming and J lost 5 bases; unmatched junction nucleotides: 7. Germline assignment: CDR1 LGHNA and CDR2 YSLEER. The data were taken from a study of blood T cell repertoires in COVID-19. Across the study: Sources were T cells, B-cell-depleted T cells, or PBMCs; the material itself was cDNA or gDNA.

The source of this sequence is a woman aged 25 to 39 who had recovered from COVID-19. This chain uses TRBV4-3 with TRBJ1-1, with 9 bases aligning to TRBD1. Sequenced material: PBMCs or T cells enriched from blood (not recorded which). The CDR3 spells CASSQDRTGDGTEAFF. In nucleotides, the CDR3 is TGCGCCAGCAGCCAAGATCGGACAGGGGATGGAACTGAAGCTTTCTTT.